The T cell receptor beta chain under discussion was sequenced for a study of T-cell reconstitution after alpha-beta-depleted transplantation in children. CDR1 is MNHEY, CDR2 SMNVEV, per germline (reference sequence). The CDR3 length is 14 residues. Trimming left V 3 bases short and J 3 bases short, with 8 bases between. It was with unique molecular identifiers that the TCRbeta library was prepared. A single record per CDR3 protein comes from TCRdb applying MiXCR to the PCR reads. The table has roughly 170,000 distinct CDR3 sequences, 6.5% to 7.5% seen once. This chain connects TRBV27 to TRBJ1-4, with unresolved D. The specimen comprised PBMCs from the stem cell graft donor, sampled from the stem cell graft. This receptor was identified in a human donor who donated a stem cell graft to a child with Wiskott-Aldrich syndrome. CDR3: CASSFRRSNEKLFF. The DNA of the CDR3 is TGTGCCAGCAGTTTCAGACGGTCTAATGAAAAACTGTTTTTT.